This TCR beta chain was observed in a study of blood T cell repertoires in COVID-19. Study at large: Donors in the United States, Italy and Spain gave samples during acute or convalescent COVID-19. In each case, the material was cDNA or gDNA derived from T cells, B-cell-depleted T cells, or PBMCs.

Original methodology: Cell counts per sample came from amplifying reference gene primers. Measured with immunoSEQ multiplex PCR; TCRdb has only the in-frame clones, and not every one. From that table come the V and J calls and clone size; the DNA was used to work out D and trimming. The sample lists about 120,000 clones, roughly 79% seen once, with about 10% in the top ten. Germline CDR1 MGHDK, CDR2 SYGVNS. The CDR3 is made up of 15 amino acids. Trimming removed 8 bases from V and 6 bases from J, with 22 bases in between. The material sequenced was peripheral blood. The chain combines TRBV25-1 with TRBJ1-1; D may be TRBD1 (6 bases). This clonotype originated in a human donor in a cohort sampled during active COVID-19. The CDR3 DNA reads TGTGCCAGCCGTCGTGGGGGCGCAGAGAGCTCTGAAGCTTTCTTT. The encoded protein is CASRRGGAESSEAFF.